This T cell receptor beta chain was obtained from a study of blood T cell repertoires in COVID-19 (TCRdb year 2020). Looking at the study overall: Collaborator samples came from the United States, Italy and Spain and covered acute and convalescent phases of COVID-19. Deeply sampled blood TCRbeta repertoires from subjects exposed to, actively infected with, or recovered from COVID-19 were included in the dataset. The material from the prospective study consisted of cDNA or gDNA derived from T cells, B-cell-depleted T cells, or PBMCs. Where HLA class I and class II types were available, the types were taken from metadata supplied by the sample provider, not from assay-based typing. A freely available public database, intended as a resource for researchers studying the immune response to SARS-CoV-2, is where the repertoires were released. The samples were drawn from the first 160 participants of the ongoing ImmuneRACE study and from roughly 1,300 subjects provided by 6 global collaborators. The sample metadata nearly always contained a de-identified subject ID, COVID-19 status, age in years and sex.

At one collaborating source in Seattle, patients were enrolled during active infection and were followed longitudinally through the course of disease. The collaborating institutions used their own protocols to collect whole blood in K2EDTA tubes. For TCRbeta analysis, collaborator samples were shipped as frozen whole blood, as isolated PBMCs, or as DNA extracted from either sample type. What the authors observed across the whole study: The quantity of clinical and demographic metadata differed by source and by participant and was supplied without curation.

The germline V gene (reference sequence) gives CDR1 as LGHDT and CDR2 as YNNKEL. The CDR3 starts with the cysteine, ends with the phenylalanine, and has 14 residues. This entry keeps only the CDR3 DNA: 42 bases, framed from base 1. V lost 3 bases and J lost 3 bases; the stretch between them is 12 bases long. Worth noting for this clone: The antigen it recognizes is unknown. It has no much larger one-base neighbor in the sample; base qualities were not kept.

TCRbeta CDR3 regions were amplified from genomic DNA using the immunoSEQ Assay, a bias-controlled multiplex PCR. In the paper's pipeline: Nucleated cell counts per sample were estimated from amplification of reference gene primers within the assay. To quantify the absolute abundance of each unique TCRbeta CDR3 rearrangement, sequence reads were collapsed and filtered. For each sample, productive Simpson clonality was calculated as the square root of Simpson's diversity index across productive rearrangements. As stored in TCRdb, this immuneACCESS dataset retains in-frame rearrangements with V and J assigned. A fraction of the clones does not appear; measured against another copy, unresolved V genes explain less than half of the discrepancy, and the remainder lacks a known reason. That table gives V, J and clone size, and the DNA gave D and trimming. For this sample the table gives about 350,000 clones, of which 86% were detected only once. 7% to 7.5% of the sample is in the top ten clones.

Recombination joined TRBV3-1 (or the pseudogene TRBV3-2) with TRBJ2-7, and the D gene may be TRBD1, 6 bases matching. The sample was peripheral blood. This TCR was recovered from a woman in her fifties or sixties with COVID-19, enrolled during active disease. The DNA sequence is as follows: TGTGCCAGCAGCCATGCCGGACAGTACTACGAGCAGTACTTC. Translated, this is CASSHAGQYYEQYF.